This T cell receptor beta chain is from a study of cytomegalovirus exposure and HLA in healthy donors. Study results and limitations: Analyzed later, most CMV-associated TCR beta chains appeared HLA-restricted.

PCR used 60 Vbeta primers and 13 Jbeta primers. The method was immunoSEQ multiplex PCR; TCRdb's version includes in-frame clones alone and lacks a portion of them. Here the sample spans 95,000 to 110,000 clones, 76% being singletons. This clone has a handful of counts. Its antigen is as yet unknown. The CDR3 loop spans 16 amino acids. Germline V gives CDR1 SGHVS, CDR2 FQNEAQ. The ends were cut back, 5 bases at V and 0 bases at J, with 14 bases in the middle. Healthy bone marrow donors made up the donor group. Input material: PBMCs. This receptor was identified in a woman under 30 in good health and CMV-seropositive. V gene TRBV7-8 combines with J gene TRBJ1-3, with D unresolved. CDR3 sequence (DNA): TGTGCCAGCAGCCCTTTGTTGGTTAGCTCTGGAAACACCATATATTTT. It specifies CASSPLLVSSGNTIYF.